The rows below give T cell receptor beta chains drawn from one sample of a study of beta chain features in type 1 diabetes. TCRdb's copy holds only in-frame clones and misses some; the assay was immunoSEQ multiplex PCR. The sample has about 350,000 clones; less than 20% are singletons. The sequenced sample was naive CD4+ T cells from blood. Receptors originate from a young woman in good health. CDR3s include the opening cysteine and the closing phenylalanine or tryptophan. D genes are given only for firm matches. Clone size is stated in some rows and not others, as once, few, many or a class when expanded.

size	V	J	D	length	DNA	CDR3
.	TRBV7-2	TRBJ2-7	TRBD2	15	TGTGCCAGCAGCTTACAGCGGGGGGGCCCCTACGAGCAGTACTTC	CASSLQRGGPYEQYF
.	TRBV5-1	TRBJ1-4	.	15	TGCGCCAGCAGCTTAACGGACAGATCTAATGAAAAACTGTTTTTT	CASSLTDRSNEKLFF
.	TRBV25-1	TRBJ2-5	.	14	TGTGCCAGCAGTCTCGGGACACCTCAAGAGACCCAGTACTTC	CASSLGTPQETQYF
.	TRBV11-2	TRBJ1-2	.	13	TGTGCCAGCAGCCCTATGGGACTCTATGGCTACACCTTC	CASSPMGLYGYTF
.	TRBV5-1	TRBJ2-5	.	14	TGCGCCAGCAGCTTAGAGGGATTGGTTGAGACCCAGTACTTC	CASSLEGLVETQYF
few	TRBV4-2	TRBJ1-2	.	13	TGTGCCAGCAGCCAAGATGCGGACTATGGCTACACCTTC	CASSQDADYGYTF
.	TRBV6-6	TRBJ2-1	.	12	TGTGCCAGTAAGGTCGGAGGGAATGAGCAGTTCTTC	CASKVGGNEQFF
.	TRBV11-2	TRBJ2-3	.	15	TGTGCCAGCAGCTTAGAACCGGGGAGCACAGATACGCAGTATTTT	CASSLEPGSTDTQYF
.	TRBV7-9	TRBJ2-1	TRBD1	15	TGTGTCCTTACAGGGGGGCCAAGCTCCTACAATGAGCAGTTCTTC	CVLTGGPSSYNEQFF
few	TRBV27	TRBJ2-1	.	16	TGTGCCAGCAGTCCCCTGGGCTTGGCTATTTCCAATGAGCAGTTCTTC	CASSPLGLAISNEQFF
few	TRBV29-1	TRBJ1-3	.	15	TGCAGCGTTGTCGCGGGCCCAATCTCTGGAAACACCATATATTTT	CSVVAGPISGNTIYF
few	TRBV30	TRBJ2-3	.	13	TGTGCCTGGGCCATAATGGCGAGGGATACGCAGTATTTT	CAWAIMARDTQYF
few	TRBV9	TRBJ2-5	.	15	TGTGCCAGCAGCGCCCTGAGCGTCGTACAAGAGACCCAGTACTTC	CASSALSVVQETQYF
few	TRBV19	TRBJ2-7	TRBD2	14	TGTGCCAGTACCGATCCCGGGGGGATCGGCGAGCAGTACTTC	CASTDPGGIGEQYF
.	TRBV5-5	TRBJ2-6	.	15	TGTGCCAGCATCCCGAGTCCCTCTGGGGCCAACGTCCTGACTTTC	CASIPSPSGANVLTF
few	TRBV4-2	TRBJ1-5	.	13	TGTGCCAGCAGCCAAGGATATAGTCAGCCCCAGCATTTT	CASSQGYSQPQHF